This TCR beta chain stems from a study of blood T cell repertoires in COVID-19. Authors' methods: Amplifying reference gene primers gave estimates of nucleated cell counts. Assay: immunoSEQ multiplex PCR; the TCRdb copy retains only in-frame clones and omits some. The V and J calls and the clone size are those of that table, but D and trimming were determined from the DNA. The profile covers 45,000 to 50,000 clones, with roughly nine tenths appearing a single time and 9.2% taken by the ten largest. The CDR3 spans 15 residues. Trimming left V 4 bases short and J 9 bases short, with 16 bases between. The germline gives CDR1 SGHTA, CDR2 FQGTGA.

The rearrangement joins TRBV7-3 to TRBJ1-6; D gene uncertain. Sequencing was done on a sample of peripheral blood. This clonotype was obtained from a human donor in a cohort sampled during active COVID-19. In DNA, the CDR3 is TGTGCCAGCAGCTCTCAAATGGGAGGTACTTCACCCCTCCACTTT. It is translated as CASSSQMGGTSPLHF.